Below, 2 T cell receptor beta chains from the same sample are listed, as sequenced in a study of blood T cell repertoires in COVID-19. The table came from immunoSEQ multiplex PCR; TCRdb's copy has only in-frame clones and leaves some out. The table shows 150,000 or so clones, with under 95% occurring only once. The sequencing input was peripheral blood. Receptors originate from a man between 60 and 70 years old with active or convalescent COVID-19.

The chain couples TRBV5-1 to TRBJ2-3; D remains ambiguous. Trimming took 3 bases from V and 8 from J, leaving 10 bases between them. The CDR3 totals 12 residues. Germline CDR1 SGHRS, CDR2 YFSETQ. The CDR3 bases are TGCGCCAGCAGCTCCACAGCAGCTACGCAGTATTTT. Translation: CASSSTAATQYF.

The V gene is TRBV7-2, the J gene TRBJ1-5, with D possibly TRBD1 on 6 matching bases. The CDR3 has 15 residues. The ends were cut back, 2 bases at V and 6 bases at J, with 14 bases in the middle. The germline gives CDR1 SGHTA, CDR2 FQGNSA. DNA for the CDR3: TGTGCCAGCAGCTTACAGGGACACTTGGGTCAGCCCCAGCATTTT. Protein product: CASSLQGHLGQPQHF.